The 17 T cell receptor beta chains below come from one sample, sequenced in a study of blood T cell repertoires in COVID-19. Using immunoSEQ multiplex PCR, the repertoire was profiled, and TCRdb retains in-frame clones only, with some absent. The data show about 99,000 clones, 84% seen once. The sample was peripheral blood. Receptors were obtained from a human donor in a cohort sampled during active or convalescent COVID-19.

The V call is TRBV7-2, the J call TRBJ2-3; perhaps TRBD2 as D (6 bases). Trimming shortened V by 1 base and J by 4 bases, and 21 bases separated the two germline ends. Germline assignment: CDR1 SGHTA and CDR2 FQGNSA. The CDR3 has 18 amino acids. CDR3 residues: CASSLVGSGELTPDTQYF. The CDR3 region has the DNA TGTGCCAGCAGCTTAGTTGGTTCGGGGGAACTCACTCCAGATACGCAGTATTTT.

The V gene is TRBV2, the J gene TRBJ2-6; no firm D call. Germline V gene data show CDR1 as SNHLY and CDR2 as FYNNEI. The V end was cut by 6 bases, the J end by 0 bases, with 12 bases between. The CDR3 contains 16 residues. The CDR3 loop is CASRVGRHSGANVLTF. For the CDR3, the DNA is TGTGCCAGCAGGGTCGGTCGCCACTCTGGGGCCAACGTCCTGACTTTC.

This clone was seen once. V and J are TRBV29-1 and TRBJ2-3, with a weak D call TRBD2 (6 bases). CDR1 is SQVTM, CDR2 ANQGSEA, per germline. V lost 7 bases, J lost 3 bases, and 20 bases lay in between. The CDR3 loop spans 15 amino acids. CDR3 sequence reads: CSELGSPRGTDTQYF. CDR3 coding DNA: TGCAGCGAACTCGGGAGCCCGAGGGGTACAGATACGCAGTATTTT.

CDR3 protein: CASSTDRGVREKLFF. In DNA form, the CDR3 reads TGTGCCAGCAGTACCGACAGGGGGGTTAGGGAAAAACTGTTTTTT. The gene calls are TRBV28 and TRBJ1-4; 9 positions agree with TRBD1. The CDR3 is 15 residues long. From germline, CDR1 is MDHEN and CDR2 SYDVKM. Germline trimming cut 5 bases from V and 8 bases from J; bases unmatched to any gene: 9.

This clone appeared a single time. The chain links TRBV7-3 to TRBJ1-1; no reliable D call. Trimming pared 0 bases from V and 4 bases from J, leaving 9 bases between. This CDR3 has 14 residues. Germline V gives CDR1 SGHTA, CDR2 FQGTGA. The CDR3 nucleotides are TGTGCCAGCAGCTTAACAGGTCTAGGCACTGAAGCTTTCTTT. It codes for CASSLTGLGTEAFF.

This chain connects TRBV5-1 to TRBJ1-2; D uncertain. Trimming pared 0 bases from V and 8 bases from J, leaving 17 bases between. From germline, CDR1 is SGHRS and CDR2 YFSETQ. CDR3 length: 15 amino acids. Here the CDR3 DNA reads TGCGCCAGCAGCTTGGCCCCCGGCCAGGCTCGAGGCTACACCTTC. It translates to CASSLAPGQARGYTF.

This sequence joins TRBV12-5 and TRBJ2-7, with a tentative D call TRBD1 (5 bases). This CDR3 comprises 14 residues. CDR1 LGHNT and CDR2 FRNRAP come from the germline V gene. The ends were cut back, 1 base at V and 6 bases at J, with 13 bases in the middle. This chain's CDR3 is CASGLETARPEQYF. For the CDR3, the DNA is TGTGCTAGTGGTTTGGAGACAGCTAGACCCGAGCAGTACTTC.

J is TRBJ2-2 and V is TRBV19; D is ambiguous. This CDR3 contains 15 residues. Trimming pared 7 bases from V and 5 bases from J, leaving 17 bases between. Germline CDR1 and CDR2: LNHDA and SQIVND (reference sequence). This chain's CDR3 is CASKGPGGTTGELFF. The CDR3 nucleotides are TGTGCCAGTAAAGGTCCCGGCGGTACAACCGGGGAGCTGTTTTTT.

The gene calls are TRBV10-1 and TRBJ1-6; 9 bases agree with TRBD1. Trimming took 7 bases from V and 0 from J; bases not matched to a gene: 10. The CDR3 is 18 residues long. CDR1 is WNHNN and CDR2 is SYGVQD in the germline V gene (reference sequence). Here the CDR3 DNA reads TGCGCCAGCACCCGGACAGGGGCAAAGAGCTCCTATAATTCACCCCTCCACTTT. This translates into CASTRTGAKSSYNSPLHF.

The rearrangement joins TRBV10-3 to TRBJ1-5; D gene unclear. Germline lookup yields CDR1 ENHRY and CDR2 SYGVKD. The CDR3 has 16 amino acids. The ends were cut back, 0 bases at V and 6 bases at J, with 15 bases in the middle. This CDR3 reads CAISESGPGSGQPQHF. The CDR3 DNA reads TGTGCCATCAGTGAGTCGGGCCCCGGATCAGGTCAGCCCCAGCATTTT.

This clone has ten or more counts. V gene TRBV4-1 combines with J gene TRBJ2-7, with TRBD1 matching over 12 bases. This CDR3 has 15 residues. V lost 4 bases to trimming and J lost 5 bases; unmatched junction nucleotides: 6. CDR1 MGHRA and CDR2 YSYEKL come from the germline V gene. As DNA, the CDR3 is TGCGCCAGCAGCCGAGGGACAGGGGGCGAGGACGAGCAGTACTTC. Protein: CASSRGTGGEDEQYF.

The chain combines TRBV5-1 with TRBJ1-1, with D tentatively TRBD1 (5 bases). V was shortened by 6 bases and J by 2 bases, with 20 bases between the two germline ends. The CDR3 length is 16 residues. CDR1 is SGHRS, CDR2 YFSETQ, per germline. In nucleotides, the CDR3 is TGCGCCAGCACCGCACGTGGAAGGGGTCGAAACACTGAAGCTTTCTTT. Protein: CASTARGRGRNTEAFF.

The chain employs TRBV2 and TRBJ1-6; TRBD1 matches at 9 bases. Germline V gene data show CDR1 as SNHLY and CDR2 as FYNNEI. V shed 6 bases and J 9 bases; nucleotides not matched to a gene: 6. The CDR3 loop spans 14 amino acids. CDR3 protein: CASRLRGQGSPLHF. The CDR3 region has the DNA TGTGCCAGCAGGCTCCGGGGACAGGGTTCACCCCTCCACTTT.

V and J are TRBV11-2 and TRBJ1-6; 9 bases are shared with TRBD1. V shed 6 bases, J shed 5 bases, and the junction held 8 bases outside the gene matches. Germline V gene lookup returns CDR1 SGHAT and CDR2 FQNNGV. This CDR3 contains 16 residues. CDR3 nucleotide sequence: TGTGCCAGCAGTTCCTCCGACAGGGGGAATAATTCACCCCTCCACTTT. Translation: CASSSSDRGNNSPLHF. The full variable domain, with the rest looked up from reference TRBV11-2 and TRBJ1-6, is EAGVAQSPRYKIIEKRQSVAFWCNPISGHATLYWYQQILGQGPKLLIQFQNNGVVDDSQLPKDRFSAERLKGVDSTLKIQPAKLEDSAVYLCASSSSDRGNNSPLHFGNGTRLTVT.

This clone was recorded a few times. J is TRBJ1-4 and V is TRBV4-1, with D possibly matching TRBD1 (6 bases). V was clipped by 3 bases and J by 8 bases, with 16 bases between them. There are 15 residues in the CDR3. Germline CDR1 MGHRA, CDR2 YSYEKL. Here the CDR3 reads CASSHLPGGGEKLFF. In DNA, the CDR3 is TGCGCCAGCAGCCACCTTCCCGGGGGGGGCGAAAAACTGTTTTTT.

The genes are TRBV28 and TRBJ1-6, with D tentatively TRBD1 (5 bases). The CDR3 extends over 16 amino acids. The V end lost 1 base, the J end lost 1 base, and 8 bases lay between the germline ends. Germline-derived CDR1 and CDR2 are MDHEN and SYDVKM. CDR3 sequence: CASSLSGGSYNSPLHF. CDR3 bases: TGTGCCAGCAGTTTATCCGGGGGGTCCTATAATTCACCCCTCCACTTT.

The count of this clone is one. The chain carries TRBV28 and TRBJ2-7; D gene ambiguous. Germline CDR1 MDHEN, CDR2 SYDVKM. The CDR3 contains 13 residues. V was cut by 5 bases and J by 2 bases, with 10 bases left in between. Here the CDR3 DNA reads TGTGCCAGCAGTCGGGTGAGAGCCTACGAGCAGTACTTC. Translating it yields CASSRVRAYEQYF.